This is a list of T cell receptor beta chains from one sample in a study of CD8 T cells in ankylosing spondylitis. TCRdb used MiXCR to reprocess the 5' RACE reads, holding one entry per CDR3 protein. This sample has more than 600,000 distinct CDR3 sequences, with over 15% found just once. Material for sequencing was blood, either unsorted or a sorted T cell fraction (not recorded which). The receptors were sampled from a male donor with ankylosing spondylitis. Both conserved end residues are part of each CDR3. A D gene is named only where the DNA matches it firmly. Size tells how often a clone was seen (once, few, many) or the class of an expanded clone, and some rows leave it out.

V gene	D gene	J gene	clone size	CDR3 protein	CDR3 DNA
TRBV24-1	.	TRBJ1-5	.	CATSDTGYSNQPQHF	TGTGCCACCAGTGATACAGGGTATAGCAATCAGCCCCAGCATTTT
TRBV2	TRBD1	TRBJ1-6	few	CASSDRARSPLHF	TGTGCCAGCAGCGACAGGGCAAGGTCACCCCTCCACTTT
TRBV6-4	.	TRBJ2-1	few	CASSLTVPYNEQFF	TGTGCCAGCTCCCTGACGGTGCCCTACAATGAGCAGTTCTTC
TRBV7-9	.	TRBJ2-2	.	CASTRGGDTGELFF	TGTGCCAGCACCAGAGGTGGGGACACCGGGGAGCTGTTTTTT
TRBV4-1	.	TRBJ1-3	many	CASSQGWTASSGNTIYF	TGCGCCAGCAGCCAAGGATGGACAGCAAGCTCTGGAAACACCATATATTTT
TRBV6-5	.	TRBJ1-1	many	CASSYSAFDTEAFF	TGTGCCAGCAGTTACTCGGCATTTGACACTGAAGCTTTCTTT
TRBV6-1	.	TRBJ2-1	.	CASRPLGGPYNEQFF	TGTGCCAGCCGACCCTTGGGGGGGCCCTACAATGAGCAGTTCTTC
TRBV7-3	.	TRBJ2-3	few	CASSLMSAGGTDTQYF	TGTGCCAGCAGCTTAATGTCAGCGGGCGGCACAGATACGCAGTATTTT
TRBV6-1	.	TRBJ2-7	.	CASSPRGHYRPEYSYEQYF	TGTGCCAGCAGTCCCCGGGGCCACTATAGGCCCGAATACTCCTACGAGCAGTACTTC
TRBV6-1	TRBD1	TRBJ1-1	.	CASRTGGWPEAFF	TGTGCCAGCAGGACAGGGGGCTGGCCTGAAGCTTTCTTT
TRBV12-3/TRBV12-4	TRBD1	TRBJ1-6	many	CASSPGQRYNSPLHF	TGTGCCAGCAGCCCGGGACAGAGATATAATTCACCCCTCCACTTT
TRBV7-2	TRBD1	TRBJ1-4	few	CASSYSGGAVEKLFF	TGTGCCAGCAGCTATTCAGGGGGTGCGGTCGAAAAACTGTTTTTT
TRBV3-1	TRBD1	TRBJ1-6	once	CASSQARTGASPLHF	TGTGCCAGCAGCCAAGCACGGACAGGGGCCTCACCCCTCCACTTT
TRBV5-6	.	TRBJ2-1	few	CASNPLDRSPPEQFF	TGTGCCAGCAACCCACTAGATCGCAGCCCCCCTGAGCAGTTCTTC
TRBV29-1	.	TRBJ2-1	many	CSVESVAIEQFF	TGCAGCGTTGAATCGGTAGCTATTGAGCAGTTCTTC
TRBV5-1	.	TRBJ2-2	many	CASSLELGGNTGELFF	TGCGCCAGCAGCTTGGAGCTAGGGGGAAACACCGGGGAGCTGTTTTTT
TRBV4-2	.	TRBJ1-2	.	CASSQDPGGAYYGYTF	TGTGCCAGCAGCCAAGACCCCGGGGGCGCGTACTATGGCTACACCTTC
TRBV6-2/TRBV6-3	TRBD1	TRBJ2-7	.	CASTGGFEQYF	TGTGCCAGCACAGGGGGCTTCGAGCAGTACTTC
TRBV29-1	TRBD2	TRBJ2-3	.	CSVVASGRDTQYF	TGCAGCGTTGTAGCTAGCGGGAGAGATACGCAGTATTTT
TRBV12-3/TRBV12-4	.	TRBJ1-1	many	CASSLRSNTEAFF	TGTGCCAGCTCACTTAGGTCGAACACTGAAGCTTTCTTT
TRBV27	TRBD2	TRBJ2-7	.	CASSLDSGSSIYEQYF	TGTGCCAGCAGTTTAGATAGCGGGAGTAGTATCTACGAGCAGTACTTC
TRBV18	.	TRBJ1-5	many	CASSLDSGNQPQHF	TGTGCCAGCTCCTTGGACAGTGGGAATCAGCCCCAGCATTTT
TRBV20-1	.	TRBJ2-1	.	CSAREGIWERSYNEQFF	TGCAGTGCTAGGGAGGGGATATGGGAGAGGTCCTACAATGAGCAGTTCTTC
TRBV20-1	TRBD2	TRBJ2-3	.	CRATTRGTSGSRGTDTQYF	TGCAGGGCCACGACTAGAGGAACTAGCGGGAGTAGAGGCACAGATACGCAGTATTTT